This T cell receptor beta chain appears in the sequencing data of a study of CD8 T cells in acute hepatitis C reinfection. This CDR3 has 14 amino acids. Looked up from germline, CDR1 is LNHNV and CDR2 is YYDKDF (reference sequence). Trimming shortened V by 1 base and J by 4 bases, and 10 bases separated the two germline ends. The time point was: naive CD8 control sorted from an acute-time-point sample. TCRdb's copy holds only in-frame clones and misses some; the assay was immunoSEQ multiplex PCR. This sample has fewer than 40,000 clones; roughly 85% occur once, and the top ten carry 9.5% to 13%. The genes are TRBV15 and TRBJ1-1, with D hard to call. Sequencing was performed on naive CD8+ T cells from PBMCs. This clonotype was sampled from a woman in her late teens or twenties who spontaneously cleared hepatitis C infection. CDR3 protein: CATSRGFEGTEAFF. The CDR3 coding sequence is TGTGCCACCAGCAGAGGTTTCGAGGGCACTGAAGCTTTCTTT. Based on the CDR3 plus reference TRBV15 and TRBJ1-1, the full variable domain is DAMVIQNPRYQVTQFGKPVTLSCSQTLNHNVMYWYQQKSSQAPKLLFHYYDKDFNNEADTPDNFQSRRPNTSFCFLDIRSPGLGDTAMYLCATSRGFEGTEAFFGQGTRLTVV.